This entry features one TCR beta chain sequence. The target of this receptor is not known. No much larger clone is present one base from it, and per-base qualities are unavailable. Collaborating institutions collected whole blood in K2EDTA tubes following their own protocols. Collaborator samples were shipped for TCRbeta analysis as frozen whole blood, isolated PBMCs, or DNA extracted from either sample type. Relative to germline, V is 7 bases shorter and J is 0 bases shorter, with 9 bases between their ends. For CDR1 and CDR2, the germline V gene (reference sequence) lists LGHDT and YNNKEL. The CDR3 has 14 amino acids, counting the end cysteine and phenylalanine. This entry keeps only the CDR3 DNA: 42 bases, framed from base 1. The immunoSEQ Assay, a bias-controlled multiplex PCR, was used to amplify TCRbeta CDR3 regions from genomic DNA. Regarding the original processing steps: Nucleated cell counts per sample were estimated from amplification of reference gene primers within the assay. To quantify the absolute abundance of each unique TCRbeta CDR3 rearrangement, sequence reads were collapsed and filtered. Productive Simpson clonality was computed per sample as the square root of Simpson's diversity index over productive rearrangements. TCRdb's version of the immuneACCESS table is confined to in-frame rearrangements and falls short of the full clone set. An unresolved V gene accounts for under half of the shortfall where checked; the remainder is of unknown origin. The DNA was the basis for D and trimming; V, J and clone size are from that table. A total of about 240,000 clones appear in this sample, around 84% of them only once. Clones ranked in the top ten supply approximately 3.5% of the sample.

The data stem from a study of blood T cell repertoires in COVID-19 (dated by TCRdb to about 2020). Background for the entire study: The collaborator samples originated in the United States, Italy and Spain and spanned the acute and convalescent phases of COVID-19. The repertoires were released in a freely available public database meant as a resource for research on the immune response to SARS-CoV-2. The samples were drawn from the first 160 participants of the ongoing ImmuneRACE study and from about 1,200 subjects provided by 6 global collaborators. Where available, HLA class I and class II types were obtained from metadata supplied by the sample provider rather than from assay-based typing. The material from the prospective study consisted of cDNA or gDNA derived from T cells, B-cell-depleted T cells, or PBMCs. Deeply sampled blood TCRbeta repertoires from subjects exposed to, actively infected with, or recovered from COVID-19 were included in the dataset. Nearly every sample came with metadata listing a de-identified subject ID, COVID-19 status, age in years and sex.

What the research found in general, with its limitations: The amount of clinical and demographic metadata varied by source and participant and was provided uncurated.

The sample comprised peripheral blood. This sequence was found in a woman younger than 30 with acute or convalescent COVID-19. The receptor chain draws on TRBV3-1 (or the pseudogene TRBV3-2) and TRBJ2-2, with the D gene too uncertain to name. The sequenced DNA: TGTGCCAGCAACCTCGCGGCGAACACCGGGGAGCTGTTTTTT. Its coded protein is CASNLAANTGELFF.